The 14 T cell receptor beta chains presented below share a single source sample, sequenced in a study of early T cells in non-severe SARS-CoV-2 infection. A single record per CDR3 protein comes from TCRdb applying MiXCR to the 5' RACE reads. The data contain about 34,000 distinct CDR3 sequences, roughly 5.7% of them singletons. Sequencing was done on a sample of whole blood. Receptors were obtained from an adult who was a healthcare worker with PCR-confirmed SARS-CoV-2 infection or an uninfected control (not recorded which).

At least ten counts were recorded for this clonotype. V gene TRBV6-6 combines with J gene TRBJ1-5; D gene unclear. CDR3 length: 16 residues. Trimming took off 1 base at V and 0 bases at J, with 10 bases between the two ends. CDR1 and CDR2 from the germline V gene are MNHNY and SVGAGI (reference sequence). CDR3 sequence: CASSYFGLDSNQPQHF. The CDR3 region has the DNA TGTGCCAGCAGTTACTTCGGACTAGATAGCAATCAGCCCCAGCATTTT.

This clonotype was counted many times. The chain links TRBV27 to TRBJ2-3; the D is unclear. V was shortened by 0 bases and J by 3 bases, with 7 bases between the two germline ends. This CDR3 is 14 amino acids long. Germline V CDR1 and CDR2: MNHEY, SMNVEV (reference sequence). CDR3 protein: CASSLSGPTDTQYF. The CDR3 DNA is TGTGCCAGCAGTTTATCCGGCCCGACAGATACGCAGTATTTT.

This clonotype was found many times. The chain carries TRBV19 and TRBJ2-7; 8 bases fit TRBD2. Per the germline V gene, CDR1 is LNHDA and CDR2 is SQIVND (reference sequence). With 4 bases clipped from V and 3 bases from J, the junction kept 2 bases outside the gene matches. The CDR3 runs 13 residues. CDR3 sequence reads: CASSSGGNYEQYF. CDR3 DNA sequence: TGTGCCAGTAGTAGCGGGGGGAACTACGAGCAGTACTTC.

Ten or more counts support this clonotype. The CDR3 coding sequence is TGTGCCAGCAGCGACGGACAATACGAGCAGTACTTC. Protein product: CASSDGQYEQYF. This chain joins TRBV12-3 or TRBV12-4 and TRBJ2-7; maybe TRBD1 (5 bases). The CDR3 runs to 12 residues. Trimming removed 6 bases from V and 4 bases from J, with 10 bases in between.

The sample holds many counts of this clonotype. This chain uses TRBV12-3 or TRBV12-4 with TRBJ2-2; TRBD1 is a possible D gene (5 bases). V lost 3 bases and J lost 6, with 14 bases in between. CDR3 size: 15 residues. The CDR3 sequence: CASSLGFQGAGELFF. CDR3 DNA: TGTGCCAGCAGTTTGGGGTTTCAAGGGGCCGGGGAGCTGTTTTTT.

This clonotype was seen repeatedly, ten times or more. The chain is built from TRBV7-2 and TRBJ2-3, with 11 bases lining up with TRBD2. From germline, CDR1 is SGHTA and CDR2 FQGNSA. There are 15 residues in the CDR3. V lost 1 base and J lost 4; bases outside the gene matches: 1. The CDR3 here is CASSLGTSGPDTQYF. In DNA form, the CDR3 reads TGTGCCAGCAGCTTAGGGACTAGCGGGCCAGATACGCAGTATTTT. Together with reference TRBV7-2 and TRBJ2-3, the CDR3 gives the full variable domain: GAGVSQSPSNKVTEKGKDVELRCDPISGHTALYWYRQSLGQGLEFLIYFQGNSAPDKSGLPSDRFSAERTGGSVSTLTIQRTQQEDSAVYLCASSLGTSGPDTQYFGPGTRLTVL.

This CDR3 reads CAWAWARTDTQYF. CDR3 nucleotide sequence: TGTGCCTGGGCCTGGGCCCGCACAGATACGCAGTATTTT. V gene TRBV30 combines with J gene TRBJ2-3; D not certain. Trimming took off 5 bases at V and 1 base at J, with 10 bases between the two ends. Germline assignment: CDR1 GTSNPN and CDR2 SVGIG (reference sequence). The CDR3 loop spans 13 amino acids.

This clonotype was seen more than once but under ten times. The chain joins TRBV7-8 to TRBJ2-3; 9 nucleotides align to TRBD2. CDR1 SGHVS and CDR2 FQNEAQ come from the germline V gene. There are 16 residues in the CDR3. V dropped 5 bases and J dropped 2; count of bases not matched to a gene: 8. The CDR3 reads CASSPLAGAATDTQYF. CDR3 coding DNA: TGTGCCAGCAGCCCGTTAGCGGGGGCCGCCACAGATACGCAGTATTTT.

This clonotype was counted at least ten times. The chain combines TRBV13 with TRBJ1-1; no firm D call. Germline V CDR1 and CDR2: PRHDT, FYEKMQ (reference sequence). V gave up 2 bases and J gave up 0 bases, with 7 bases separating them. The CDR3 sequence is 14 residues long. CDR3 residues: CASSLLRMNTEAFF. The CDR3 region has the DNA TGTGCCAGCAGCTTACTCAGAATGAACACTGAAGCTTTCTTT.

This clonotype was found many times. The gene calls are TRBV5-1 and TRBJ1-2, with TRBD1 identical over 9 bases. This CDR3 is built from 15 residues. Germline V gives CDR1 SGHRS, CDR2 YFSETQ. Losses at the gene ends were 4 bases for V and 5 bases for J; bases not matched to a gene: 9. CDR3 sequence (DNA): TGCGCCAGCAGCACAACAGGGGGCGCGGGATATGGCTACACCTTC. It codes for CASSTTGGAGYGYTF.

This clonotype was found many times. The V call is TRBV7-2, the J call TRBJ1-4; D possibly corresponds to TRBD1 (5 bases). This CDR3 region has 15 residues. The V gene lost 5 bases and the J gene lost 5 bases, with 15 bases spanning the gap. The germline CDR1 and CDR2 sequences are SGHTA and FQGNSA. The CDR3 sequence: CASSTTGTNNEKLFF. The CDR3 region has the DNA TGTGCCAGCAGCACAACCGGGACGAACAATGAAAAACTGTTTTTT. The full variable domain, completed using reference TRBV7-2 and TRBJ1-4, is GAGVSQSPSNKVTEKGKDVELRCDPISGHTALYWYRQSLGQGLEFLIYFQGNSAPDKSGLPSDRFSAERTGGSVSTLTIQRTQQEDSAVYLCASSTTGTNNEKLFFGSGTQLSVL.

The chain combines TRBV18 with TRBJ2-2; D unresolved. The length of the CDR3 is 13 residues. Germline V CDR1 and CDR2: KGHSH, LQKENI. V lost 2 bases and J lost 5, with 6 bases in between. This chain's CDR3 is CASSPMETGELFF. The CDR3 DNA follows: TGTGCCAGCTCACCAATGGAAACCGGGGAGCTGTTTTTT.

This clonotype appeared many times. The J gene is TRBJ2-2, the V gene TRBV30; 7 positions agree with TRBD1. CDR1 is GTSNPN and CDR2 is SVGIG in the germline V gene (reference sequence). Trimming cost V 4 bases and J 6 bases; bases outside gene matches: 8. This CDR3 has 14 residues. DNA for the CDR3: TGTGCCTGGATAGGGACAGAAATCGCCGGGGAGCTGTTTTTT. Residues: CAWIGTEIAGELFF. Full variable domain (outside the CDR3, taken from reference TRBV30 and TRBJ2-2): SQTIHQWPATLVQPVGSPLSLECTVEGTSNPNLYWYRQAAGRGLQLLFYSVGIGQISSEVPQNLSASRPQDRQFILSSKKLLLSDSGFYLCAWIGTEIAGELFFGEGSRLTVL.

This clonotype showed up just a few times. V and J are TRBV6-6 and TRBJ1-5; possibly TRBD1 for D (6 bases). Per the germline V gene, CDR1 is MNHNY and CDR2 is SVGAGI (reference sequence). Trimming shortened V by 6 bases and J by 5 bases, and 14 bases separated the two germline ends. The CDR3 length is 14 residues. The CDR3 here is CASRSGTTHQPQHF. The CDR3, as DNA: TGTGCCAGCAGATCCGGGACAACTCATCAGCCCCAGCATTTT.